The rows below give T cell receptor beta chains drawn from one sample of a study of early stage breast cancer tumors. Using immunoSEQ multiplex PCR, the repertoire was profiled, and TCRdb retains in-frame clones only, with some absent. Of some 75,000 clones in the sample, roughly 80% were seen once. Sequenced: blood. The receptors derive from a person between 55 and 69 years old with breast cancer. CDR3s include the opening cysteine and the closing phenylalanine or tryptophan. Each record gives: D gene, J gene, V gene, clone size, CDR3 DNA, CDR3 protein. A D gene is named only where the DNA matches it firmly. Expanded clones are given a class, and other clones once, few, many or no size at all.

D gene: TRBD1; J gene: TRBJ2-7; V gene: TRBV5-8; clone size: .; CDR3 DNA: TGTGCCAGCAGCCCACCTGGACAGGGGACGCCGCAGGAGCAGTACTTC; CDR3 protein: CASSPPGQGTPQEQYF
D gene: .; J gene: TRBJ2-7; V gene: TRBV10-2; clone size: .; CDR3 DNA: TGCGCCAGCAGTGAGAGTAGAGGGGACGAGCAGTACTTC; CDR3 protein: CASSESRGDEQYF
D gene: .; J gene: TRBJ2-6; V gene: TRBV30; clone size: .; CDR3 DNA: TGTGCCTGGACCGTAAGGGGGGCCAACGTCCTGACTTTC; CDR3 protein: CAWTVRGANVLTF
D gene: .; J gene: TRBJ2-6; V gene: TRBV28; clone size: .; CDR3 DNA: TGTGCCAGCACCAAAGGAGGGGAGTCTGGGGCCAACGTCCTGACTTTC; CDR3 protein: CASTKGGESGANVLTF
D gene: TRBD1; J gene: TRBJ1-6; V gene: TRBV19; clone size: .; CDR3 DNA: TGTGCCAGTAGTCGGCGGCTTGGGACAGGCACCGATAATTCACCCCTCCACTTT; CDR3 protein: CASSRRLGTGTDNSPLHF
D gene: .; J gene: TRBJ2-1; V gene: TRBV30; clone size: .; CDR3 DNA: TGTGCCTGGAGTCTTACCCCCGATTACAATGAGCAGTTCTTC; CDR3 protein: CAWSLTPDYNEQFF
D gene: .; J gene: TRBJ1-1; V gene: TRBV2; clone size: .; CDR3 DNA: TGTGCCAGCAGCGGGACACGGAACACTGAAGCTTTCTTT; CDR3 protein: CASSGTRNTEAFF
D gene: .; J gene: TRBJ1-5; V gene: TRBV5-8; clone size: .; CDR3 DNA: TGTGCCAGCAGCTTGGCCTTACGGGGAAATCAGCCCCAGCATTTT; CDR3 protein: CASSLALRGNQPQHF
D gene: TRBD1; J gene: TRBJ1-5; V gene: TRBV15; clone size: .; CDR3 DNA: TGTGCCACCAGCAGAGATTATCCGGGACAGGGGGCTAATCAGCCCCAGCATTTT; CDR3 protein: CATSRDYPGQGANQPQHF
D gene: .; J gene: TRBJ2-1; V gene: TRBV18; clone size: once; CDR3 DNA: TGTGCCAGCTCAGCGGGACTCTCGGTTCCTGAGCAGTTCTTC; CDR3 protein: CASSAGLSVPEQFF
D gene: TRBD1; J gene: TRBJ1-5; V gene: TRBV5-8; clone size: .; CDR3 DNA: TGTGCCAGCAGCTGGGACAGGGTTCAGCCCCAGCATTTT; CDR3 protein: CASSWDRVQPQHF
D gene: .; J gene: TRBJ2-2; V gene: TRBV6-1; clone size: .; CDR3 DNA: TGTGCCAGCAGTGGTAGGAGGAACACCGGGGAGCTGTTTTTT; CDR3 protein: CASSGRRNTGELFF
D gene: TRBD2; J gene: TRBJ2-1; V gene: TRBV7-8; clone size: .; CDR3 DNA: TGTGCCAGCAGCTACCACCTAGCGGGGGGCTCCTACAATGAGCAGTTCTTC; CDR3 protein: CASSYHLAGGSYNEQFF
D gene: TRBD1; J gene: TRBJ1-6; V gene: TRBV4-2; clone size: few; CDR3 DNA: TGTGCCAGCAGCCAACACCAGGGGGCTAATAATTCACCCCTCCACTTT; CDR3 protein: CASSQHQGANNSPLHF
D gene: TRBD1; J gene: TRBJ1-4; V gene: TRBV10-2; clone size: .; CDR3 DNA: TGCGCCAGCAGGGACGGGACAGCACCTAATGAAAAACTGTTTTTT; CDR3 protein: CASRDGTAPNEKLFF
D gene: .; J gene: TRBJ1-1; V gene: TRBV30; clone size: .; CDR3 DNA: TGTGCCTGGAGTGCATTAAATGAAGCTTTCTTT; CDR3 protein: CAWSALNEAFF
D gene: .; J gene: TRBJ1-4; V gene: TRBV5-1; clone size: once; CDR3 DNA: TGCGCCAGCAAAGAGTCAAATAATGAAAAACTGTTTTTT; CDR3 protein: CASKESNNEKLFF
D gene: .; J gene: TRBJ2-1; V gene: TRBV28; clone size: once; CDR3 DNA: TGTGCCAGCACCACTGGGACCTATCCAAGAACCTACAATGAGCAGTTCTTC; CDR3 protein: CASTTGTYPRTYNEQFF
D gene: .; J gene: TRBJ2-1; V gene: TRBV6-1; clone size: .; CDR3 DNA: TGTGCCAGCAGCACGGACAGAAACAATGAGCAGTTCTTC; CDR3 protein: CASSTDRNNEQFF
D gene: .; J gene: TRBJ2-2; V gene: TRBV28; clone size: .; CDR3 DNA: TGTGCCAGCAGTTTATCAGCTGTGAACACCGGGGAGCTGTTTTTT; CDR3 protein: CASSLSAVNTGELFF
D gene: .; J gene: TRBJ2-7; V gene: TRBV29-1; clone size: few; CDR3 DNA: TGCAGCGTGCAACAGGGCTACGAGCAGTACTTC; CDR3 protein: CSVQQGYEQYF
D gene: TRBD2; J gene: TRBJ2-1; V gene: TRBV27; clone size: .; CDR3 DNA: TGTGCCAGCAGACTAGCGAACTACAATGAGCAGTTCTTC; CDR3 protein: CASRLANYNEQFF
D gene: TRBD1; J gene: TRBJ1-5; V gene: TRBV2; clone size: .; CDR3 DNA: TGTGCCAGCAGTCCCGGGACAGGTCCGGGCCAGCCCCAGCATTTT; CDR3 protein: CASSPGTGPGQPQHF
D gene: .; J gene: TRBJ2-7; V gene: TRBV6-5; clone size: .; CDR3 DNA: TGTGCCAGCTTCAGCGGGTACGAGCAGTACTTC; CDR3 protein: CASFSGYEQYF
D gene: TRBD1; J gene: TRBJ1-2; V gene: TRBV11-2; clone size: .; CDR3 DNA: TGTGCCAGCAGCTTAGATTGGGACAGGGGTATGTCCTACACCTTC; CDR3 protein: CASSLDWDRGMSYTF
D gene: TRBD1; J gene: TRBJ2-5; V gene: TRBV30; clone size: .; CDR3 DNA: TGTGCCTTGGACAGGGGGCGAGAGACCCAGTACTTC; CDR3 protein: CALDRGRETQYF
D gene: .; J gene: TRBJ1-5; V gene: TRBV9; clone size: .; CDR3 DNA: TGTGCCAGCAGCGGCGGACCTCTCAGCGATCAGCCCCAGCATTTT; CDR3 protein: CASSGGPLSDQPQHF